The 8 T cell receptor beta chains reported below all come from one sample, sequenced in a study of T cells after yellow fever vaccination. TCRdb called the 5' RACE reads again in MiXCR, with one record for every CDR3 protein. Here the sample spans about 370,000 distinct CDR3 sequences, 11% being singletons. The sequencing here drew on PBMCs, taken on the day of the first yellow fever vaccination. Receptor source: a man younger than 35 who received the YFV17D yellow fever vaccine.

This clonotype occurred a few times. The chain couples TRBV7-2 to TRBJ2-7; a weak D match, TRBD1 (6 bases). Trimming shortened V by 4 bases and J by 8 bases, and 9 bases separated the two germline ends. This CDR3 comprises 11 residues. Looked up from germline, CDR1 is SGHTA and CDR2 is FQGNSA. The CDR3, as DNA: TGTGCCAGCAGCTCCGGACAGAAGCAGTACTTC. Protein product: CASSSGQKQYF.

The rearrangement joins TRBV20-1 to TRBJ1-4; D gene ambiguous. The germline V and J ends were trimmed by 0 bases and 2 bases, with 4 bases remaining between them. The CDR3 spans 13 residues. Germline V gives CDR1 DFQATT, CDR2 SNEGSKA (reference sequence). In DNA form, the CDR3 reads TGCAGTGCTAGAGATAGCACTAATGAAAAACTGTTTTTT. Protein: CSARDSTNEKLFF.

V and J are TRBV2 and TRBJ2-7; TRBD2 aligns across 12 bases. The CDR3 has 17 amino acids. V trimming: 1 base; J trimming: 0 bases; junction bases outside the gene matches: 4. CDR1 SNHLY and CDR2 FYNNEI come from the germline V gene. Here the CDR3 DNA reads TGTGCCAGCAGTGAAGACGGGACTAGCGGGTCCTCCTACGAGCAGTACTTC. Translating gives CASSEDGTSGSSYEQYF.

The V gene is TRBV5-1, the J gene TRBJ1-4; D perhaps matches TRBD1 (5 bases). Per germline, CDR1 SGHRS and CDR2 YFSETQ. The CDR3 is made up of 12 amino acids. V gave up 5 bases and J gave up 8 bases, with 10 bases separating them. CDR3 amino acids: CASRQEGEKLFF. In DNA, the CDR3 is TGCGCCAGCAGACAGGAAGGGGAAAAACTGTTTTTT.

This clonotype came up many times. The CDR3 sequence is CATTPPAAQYF. DNA for the CDR3: TGTGCCACCACGCCGCCGGCGGCGCAGTATTTT. The rearrangement uses TRBV12-3 or TRBV12-4 and TRBJ2-3, with D unresolved. CDR3 size: 11 residues. The V and J ends lost 10 bases and 10 bases respectively, with 15 bases between them.

This clonotype was counted at least ten times. V is TRBV11-1 and J is TRBJ1-1, with TRBD1 matching over 9 bases. Germline V gives CDR1 SGHAT, CDR2 FQDESV (reference sequence). V lost 5 bases and J lost 6; bases outside the gene matches: 4. The CDR3 is 13 residues long. DNA of the CDR3: TGTGCCAGCAGCCGACAGGGGGGCGCTGAAGCTTTCTTT. It translates to CASSRQGGAEAFF.

The chain carries TRBV7-3 and TRBJ1-1; the D gene is possibly TRBD1 (6 bases). The V end lost 5 bases, the J end lost 4 bases, and 17 bases lay between the germline ends. Germline CDR1 and CDR2: SGHTA and FQGTGA. The CDR3 is made up of 15 amino acids. CDR3: CASSPHGGAPTEAFF. Here the CDR3 DNA reads TGTGCCAGCAGCCCCCACGGGGGGGCTCCCACTGAAGCTTTCTTT.

This chain links TRBV5-1 with TRBJ2-7, with TRBD2 identical over 14 bases. With V trimmed by 4 bases and J by 4 bases, 4 bases remained unmatched. The CDR3 sequence is 15 residues long. Germline values: CDR1 SGHRS, CDR2 YFSETQ. This CDR3 reads CASSKGLAGVYEQYF. The CDR3 DNA sequence: TGCGCCAGCAGCAAGGGACTAGCGGGGGTTTACGAGCAGTACTTC.